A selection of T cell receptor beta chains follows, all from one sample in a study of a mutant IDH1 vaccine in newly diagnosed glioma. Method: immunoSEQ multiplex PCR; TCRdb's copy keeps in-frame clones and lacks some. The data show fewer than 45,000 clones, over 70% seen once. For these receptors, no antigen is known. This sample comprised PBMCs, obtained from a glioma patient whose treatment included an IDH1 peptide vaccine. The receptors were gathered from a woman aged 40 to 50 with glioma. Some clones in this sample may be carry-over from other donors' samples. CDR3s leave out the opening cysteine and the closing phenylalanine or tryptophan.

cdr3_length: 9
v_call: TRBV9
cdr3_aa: ASSVGGEAF

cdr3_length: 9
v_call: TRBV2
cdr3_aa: GAGGGGELF

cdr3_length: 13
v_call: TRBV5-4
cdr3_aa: ASSLFDRASYEQY

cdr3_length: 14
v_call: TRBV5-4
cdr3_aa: ASSLDPGTTPYEQY

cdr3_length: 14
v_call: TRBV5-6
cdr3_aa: ASSPLDLRSTDTQY

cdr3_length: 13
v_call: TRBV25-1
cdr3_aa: ASSPRSLGGTEAF

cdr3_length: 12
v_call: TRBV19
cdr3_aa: ASNLGGLGNTIY

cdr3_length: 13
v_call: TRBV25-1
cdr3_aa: ASSGLTASTDTQY

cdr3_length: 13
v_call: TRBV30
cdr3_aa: AWSVHNREIYEQY

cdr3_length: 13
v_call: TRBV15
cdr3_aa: ATSRDQPKSDTQY

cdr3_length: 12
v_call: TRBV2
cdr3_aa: ASSRSGTTGELF

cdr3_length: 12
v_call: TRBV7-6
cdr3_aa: ALGGMGGNTEAF

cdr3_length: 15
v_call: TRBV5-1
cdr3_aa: ASSLESSGSRAYEQY

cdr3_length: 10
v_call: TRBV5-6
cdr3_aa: ASRAGSYEQY

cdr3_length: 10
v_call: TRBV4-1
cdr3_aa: ASSTPAGEQY

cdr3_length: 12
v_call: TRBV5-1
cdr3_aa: ASSSSGSYNEQF

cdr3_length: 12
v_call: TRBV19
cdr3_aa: ASTPGQRLYEQY

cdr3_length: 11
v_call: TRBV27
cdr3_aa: ASSLYREGELF

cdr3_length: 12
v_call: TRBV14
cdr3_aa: ASRPAKKGHEQY

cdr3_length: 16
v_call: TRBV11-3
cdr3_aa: ASSEGQGKGGGYNEQF

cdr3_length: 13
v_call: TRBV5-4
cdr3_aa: ASSRSGARNTEAF

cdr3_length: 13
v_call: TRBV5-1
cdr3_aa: ASSVGRSPVNEQY

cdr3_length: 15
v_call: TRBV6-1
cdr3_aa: ASSEAGGTGVYQPQH

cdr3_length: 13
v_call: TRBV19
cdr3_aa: ASSINTRQFYEQY

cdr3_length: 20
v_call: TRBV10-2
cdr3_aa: ASSPEGPGLAGYRMGYNEQF

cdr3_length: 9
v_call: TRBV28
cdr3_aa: ASSSPSEAF

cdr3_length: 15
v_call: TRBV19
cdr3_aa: ASTSRTGGLFGQPQH

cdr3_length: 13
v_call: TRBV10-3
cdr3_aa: ATGTADQTSYEQY

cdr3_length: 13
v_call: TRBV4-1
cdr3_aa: ASSQGTSPSETQY

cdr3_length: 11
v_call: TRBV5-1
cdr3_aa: ASRLAASYEQY

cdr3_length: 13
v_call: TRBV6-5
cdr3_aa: ASSASGDLNSPLH

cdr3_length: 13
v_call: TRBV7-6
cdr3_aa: ASSSPQGAGNEQF

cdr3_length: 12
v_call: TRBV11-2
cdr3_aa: ASSLAAGNGEAF

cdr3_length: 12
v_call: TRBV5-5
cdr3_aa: ASSRQGSTDTQY

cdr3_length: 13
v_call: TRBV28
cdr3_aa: ASSSPFMVLYEQY

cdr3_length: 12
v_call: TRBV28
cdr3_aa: ASSLRQGVYGYT

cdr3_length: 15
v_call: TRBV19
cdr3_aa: ASSIRSGGGRTGELF

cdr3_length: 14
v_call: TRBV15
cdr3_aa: ATSRGGRQGHYGYT